Detailed here is one T cell receptor beta chain. What it recognizes is unknown. Other DNA sequences in this specimen translate into the identical CDR3. The sample comes from a study of shared clonotypes between healthy human individuals. Clones were read by immunoSEQ multiplex PCR, and TCRdb kept only the in-frame ones, dropping some. The profile shows roughly 2.5 million clones, approximately 92% of them singletons. Study results and limitations: Clonotypes which were not shared had lower generation probabilities than clonotypes that all four donors shared. Across subsets, estimated richness was generally greater for naive than for memory populations. Rarefaction analysis demonstrated incomplete sorted-subset sequencing notwithstanding large depth.

Trimming removed 2 bases at V and 2 bases at J, with 9 bases between. The CDR3 has 14 amino acids. The V gene's germline CDR1 is KGHSH and CDR2 LQKENI. The sample was naive CD4+ T cells sorted from blood. The subset: CD45RA+ positively selected. The sequence derives from a man between 18 and 35 years old in good health. The chain employs TRBV18 and TRBJ2-5, with a weak D call TRBD2 (6 bases). DNA of the CDR3: TGTGCCAGCTCACCAGTGGGGGGACAAGAGACCCAGTACTTC. This sequence encodes CASSPVGGQETQYF. Combining the CDR3 with reference TRBV18 and TRBJ2-5 gives the whole variable domain NAGVMQNPRHLVRRRGQEARLRCSPMKGHSHVYWYRQLPEEGLKFMVYLQKENIIDESGMPKERFSAEFPKEGPSILRIQQVVRGDSAAYFCASSPVGGQETQYFGPGTRLLVL.